These 28 T cell receptor beta chains came from one sample sequenced in a study of blood T cell repertoires in COVID-19 (TCRdb year 2020). Libraries were built with the immunoSEQ multiplex PCR assay. In TCRdb, the immuneACCESS table is reduced to in-frame sequences with V and J assigned. These tables do not hold every clone; where another copy was compared, an unresolved V gene accounts for under half, and the others remain unexplained. Present in this sample are under 150,000 clones, more than 70% of which were seen just once. The ten top clones hold roughly 2% of the sample. The sample was peripheral blood. Receptor source: a human donor in a cohort sampled during active COVID-19.

This chain joins TRBV7-2 and TRBJ2-1; the D is unclear. The CDR3 length is 16 residues. Germline loops: CDR1 SGHTA, CDR2 FQGNSA. V gave up 6 bases and J gave up 0 bases, with 15 bases separating them. The CDR3 region is CASRSKGGDSYNEQFF. The DNA for the CDR3 is TGTGCCAGCAGATCGAAAGGCGGCGACTCCTACAATGAGCAGTTCTTC.

The chain has TRBV6-5 and TRBJ1-2, with D perhaps TRBD1 (6 bases). This CDR3 has 14 residues. The germline V gene has CDR1 MNHEY and CDR2 SVGAGI. Trimming stripped 5 bases from V and 4 bases from J, with 14 bases between. The CDR3, as DNA: TGTGCCAGCAGTCCCCAGACAGGTCCCTATGGCTACACCTTC. It yields the protein CASSPQTGPYGYTF.

This clone was observed once. This chain uses TRBV28 with TRBJ2-2; tentative D call: TRBD1 (6 bases). From germline, CDR1 is MDHEN and CDR2 SYDVKM. V lost 3 bases, J lost 0 bases, and 14 bases lay in between. The CDR3 is made up of 17 amino acids. CDR3 protein: CASSFYQGSSNTGELFF. The DNA for the CDR3 is TGTGCCAGCAGTTTTTATCAGGGGTCCTCGAACACCGGGGAGCTGTTTTTT.

The gene calls are TRBV28 and TRBJ1-4; 8 positions agree with TRBD1. V gave up 5 bases and J gave up 7 bases; unmatched junction bases: 6. The germline V gene encodes CDR1 MDHEN and CDR2 SYDVKM. The CDR3 totals 14 residues. CDR3 sequence (DNA): TGTGCCAGCAGTCGACAGGGGAGGGCTGAAAAACTGTTTTTT. Its translation is CASSRQGRAEKLFF.

This chain joins TRBV13 and TRBJ2-5; the match to TRBD2 covers 10 bases. The V and J ends lost 4 bases and 3 bases, in that order; junction bases with no gene match: 11. The V gene's germline CDR1 is PRHDT and CDR2 FYEKMQ (reference sequence). The CDR3 consists of 17 residues. The CDR3 DNA follows: TGTGCCAGCAGCTCCACCAGAAGCGGGAGGGCCGAAGAGACCCAGTACTTC. Its translation: CASSSTRSGRAEETQYF.

The chain is built from TRBV3-1 (or the pseudogene TRBV3-2) and TRBJ2-1; 9 positions agree with TRBD1. CDR1 is LGHDT and CDR2 is YNNKEL in the germline V gene (reference sequence). The trim removed 4 bases at V and 9 bases at J, leaving 7 bases unmatched. The CDR3 sequence is 14 residues long. CDR3 DNA sequence: TGTGCCAGCAGCCCACGGACAGGGGTTTCTGAGCAGTTCTTC. The encoded protein is CASSPRTGVSEQFF.

To note about this clone: This CDR3 is also generated by other DNA sequences in the sample. This chain joins TRBV7-9 and TRBJ2-3; TRBD1 matches at 10 bases. Trimming cost V 5 bases and J 2 bases; bases outside gene matches: 4. Germline V gene sequence: CDR1 SEHNR, CDR2 FQNEAQ (reference sequence). The CDR3 spans 15 residues. CDR3 region: CASSRDRGYTDTQYF. The DNA of the CDR3 is TGTGCCAGCAGCCGGGACAGGGGATACACAGATACGCAGTATTTT.

The chain is built from TRBV27 and TRBJ2-7; the match to TRBD2 covers 10 bases. The CDR3 runs 14 residues. After removal of 6 bases from V and 3 bases from J, the junction contained 5 bases not matched to a gene. Germline lookup yields CDR1 MNHEY and CDR2 SMNVEV (reference sequence). CDR3 sequence: CASSSLAGIYEQYF. For the CDR3, the DNA is TGTGCCAGCAGCTCACTAGCGGGAATCTACGAGCAGTACTTC.

The J gene is TRBJ2-5, the V gene TRBV24-1; 7 nucleotides agree with TRBD2. The CDR3 spans 13 residues. CDR1 is KGHDR, CDR2 SFDVKD, per germline. J gave up 5 bases and V 5 bases, and 4 bases lay outside the gene matches. Here the CDR3 reads CATSVAGVETQYF. CDR3 DNA sequence: TGTGCCACCAGTGTCGCGGGAGTGGAGACCCAGTACTTC.

The chain combines TRBV30 with TRBJ1-4, with 7 bases identical to TRBD1. Germline V gene lookup returns CDR1 GTSNPN and CDR2 SVGIG (reference sequence). This CDR3 contains 14 residues. The V gene end was trimmed by 3 bases and the J gene end by 5 bases; junction bases not matched to a gene: 6. CDR3 nucleotides: TGTGCCTGGAGCAGGGGCAGGGGGAATGAAAAACTGTTTTTT. Amino acid sequence: CAWSRGRGNEKLFF.

The chain links TRBV5-5 to TRBJ2-2; D possibly corresponds to TRBD1 (6 bases). CDR3 length: 14 amino acids. The germline V and J ends were trimmed by 3 bases and 6 bases, with 12 bases remaining between them. Germline V gene data show CDR1 as SGHKS and CDR2 as YYEKEE (reference sequence). The CDR3 bases are TGTGCCAGCAGCTCATACAGGGAGTCCGGGGAGCTGTTTTTT. It specifies CASSSYRESGELFF.

This chain connects TRBV6-6 to TRBJ1-1; D is unclear. Between the trimmed V and J ends, which lost 6 bases and 2 bases, there was a span of 13 bases. The CDR3 consists of 14 residues. CDR1 MNHNY and CDR2 SVGAGI come from the germline V gene (reference sequence). This CDR3 is CASSETRANTEAFF. The CDR3 DNA sequence: TGTGCCAGCAGCGAAACGAGAGCTAACACTGAAGCTTTCTTT.

Turning to this clone: This sample also contains other DNA sequences that code for the same CDR3. The V gene is TRBV5-1, the J gene TRBJ1-5; 8 bases map to TRBD1. Germline V gives CDR1 SGHRS, CDR2 YFSETQ. The CDR3 spans 14 residues. V lost 4 bases to trimming and J lost 2 bases; unmatched junction nucleotides: 2. CDR3 residues: CASSTGQGNQPQHF. CDR3 sequence (DNA): TGCGCCAGCAGCACGGGACAGGGCAATCAGCCCCAGCATTTT.

This chain joins TRBV6-5 and TRBJ2-3; D remains unclear. Germline V lookup: CDR1 MNHEY, CDR2 SVGAGI. Trimming stripped 3 bases from V and 6 bases from J, with 4 bases between. This CDR3 contains 11 residues. CDR3 amino acids: CASSYQDTQYF. The CDR3 DNA is TGTGCCAGCAGTTATCAGGATACGCAGTATTTT.

The chain has TRBV7-3 and TRBJ2-3, with D uncertain. Germline values: CDR1 SGHTA, CDR2 FQGTGA. Trimming cost V 4 bases and J 0 bases, with 5 bases left between them. This CDR3 contains 13 residues. This CDR3 reads CASSSQSTDTQYF. The CDR3 DNA reads as TGTGCCAGCAGCTCCCAGAGCACAGATACGCAGTATTTT.

CDR3 protein: CASSVPTRANEQFF. The CDR3 DNA follows: TGTGCCAGCAGCGTTCCGACTAGGGCCAATGAGCAGTTCTTC. The chain combines TRBV9 with TRBJ2-1, with a tentative D call TRBD2 (6 bases). The CDR3 sequence is 14 residues long. The ends were cut back, 2 bases at V and 6 bases at J, with 12 bases in the middle. The germline gives CDR1 SGDLS, CDR2 YYNGEE. The complete variable domain, with remaining parts taken from reference TRBV9 and TRBJ2-1, reads DSGVTQTPKHLITATGQRVTLRCSPRSGDLSVYWYQQSLDQGLQFLIQYYNGEERAKGNILERFSAQQFPDLHSELNLSSLELGDSALYFCASSVPTRANEQFFGPGTRLTVL.

V gene TRBV7-8 combines with J gene TRBJ1-1; perhaps TRBD1 as D (5 bases). CDR1 is SGHVS, CDR2 FQNEAQ, per germline. The CDR3 is 16 amino acids. Between the trimmed V and J ends, which lost 2 bases and 1 base, there was a span of 14 bases. The chain's CDR3 is CASSLSRAGRNTEAFF. In nucleotides, the CDR3 is TGTGCCAGCAGCTTATCCCGGGCAGGGCGGAACACTGAAGCTTTCTTT.

In this sample, this clone turned up once. V usage is TRBV4-1 and J usage is TRBJ2-3, with D possibly being TRBD2 (6 bases). The CDR3 contains 15 residues. V lost 4 bases and J 1 base, leaving 12 bases between the germline ends. Per germline, CDR1 MGHRA and CDR2 YSYEKL. The CDR3 sequence is CASSRSGVGTDTQYF. DNA of the CDR3: TGCGCCAGCAGCCGCTCGGGAGTGGGCACAGATACGCAGTATTTT.

The rearrangement uses TRBV29-1 and TRBJ2-7; 8 bases align to TRBD1. The CDR3 is 14 amino acids. V shed 5 bases and J 4 bases; nucleotides not matched to a gene: 10. The germline V gene encodes CDR1 SQVTM and CDR2 ANQGSEA. This CDR3 is CSVHGTGDTYEQYF. In DNA form, the CDR3 reads TGCAGCGTTCACGGGACAGGAGATACGTACGAGCAGTACTTC.

This clone appeared once. The CDR3 DNA is TGTGCCAGTAGTATTGGAGGACTAGCGGGCGAGGAGCAGTTCTTC. Amino acids: CASSIGGLAGEEQFF. This chain joins TRBV19 and TRBJ2-1, with 11 bases identical to TRBD2. This CDR3 has 15 residues. V lost 3 bases to trimming and J lost 10 bases; unmatched junction nucleotides: 8. Germline lookup yields CDR1 LNHDA and CDR2 SQIVND (reference sequence).

This chain connects TRBV3-1 (or the pseudogene TRBV3-2) to TRBJ2-5, with D unclear. Germline values: CDR1 LGHDT, CDR2 YNNKEL (reference sequence). This CDR3 spans 13 amino acids. V was trimmed by 0 bases and J by 7 bases, leaving 9 bases between them. In nucleotides, the CDR3 is TGTGCCAGCAGCCAAGAGGTACATGGGACCCAGTACTTC. This translates into CASSQEVHGTQYF.

This chain connects TRBV4-2 to TRBJ2-5; D possibly corresponds to TRBD2 (6 bases). There are 17 residues in the CDR3. V shed 3 bases and J shed 0 bases, with 17 bases lying between them. The germline gives CDR1 LGHNA, CDR2 YNFKEQ. CDR3: CASSQGEIADNQETQYF. The CDR3 coding sequence is TGTGCCAGCAGCCAGGGGGAAATAGCGGACAACCAAGAGACCCAGTACTTC.

The chain has TRBV18 and TRBJ2-3, with 7 bases that match TRBD2. CDR1 is KGHSH, CDR2 LQKENI, per germline. J was trimmed by 4 bases and V by 0 bases; bases with no gene match: 7. This CDR3 spans 16 amino acids. The CDR3: CASSPPGGSESDTQYF. As DNA, the CDR3 is TGTGCCAGCTCACCACCGGGCGGGAGTGAGTCAGATACGCAGTATTTT.

The chain combines TRBV3-1 (or the pseudogene TRBV3-2) with TRBJ1-5; weak D call: TRBD1 (6 bases). Germline-derived CDR1 and CDR2 are LGHDT and YNNKEL (reference sequence). CDR3 size: 16 residues. V was pared by 1 base and J by 6 bases, with 16 bases between. The CDR3 here is CASSQGGGGSGQPQHF. The CDR3 DNA follows: TGTGCCAGCAGCCAAGGGGGAGGGGGGAGCGGTCAGCCCCAGCATTTT.

V and J are TRBV6-2 or TRBV6-3 and TRBJ2-7, with D perhaps TRBD2 (5 bases). The V gene lost 5 bases and the J gene lost 2 bases, with 16 bases spanning the gap. The CDR3 has 15 residues. Germline V lookup: CDR1 MNHEY, CDR2 SVGEGT. The CDR3 DNA sequence: TGTGCCAGCAGTGCCTTTTTAGCGTTGACCTACGAGCAGTACTTC. Residues: CASSAFLALTYEQYF.

The V gene is TRBV28, the J gene TRBJ2-7, with 7 bases matching TRBD2. The V gene end was trimmed by 10 bases and the J gene end by 0 bases; junction bases not matched to a gene: 6. CDR1 MDHEN and CDR2 SYDVKM come from the germline V gene. The CDR3 contains 13 residues. CDR3 amino acids: CATRGVSSYEQYF. CDR3 DNA: TGTGCCACCCGGGGGGTAAGCTCCTACGAGCAGTACTTC.

This clone was seen a handful of times. The V and J genes are TRBV30 and TRBJ1-5, with 9 bases aligning to TRBD1. Germline V lookup: CDR1 GTSNPN, CDR2 SVGIG (reference sequence). The CDR3 loop spans 14 amino acids. V was pared by 3 bases and J by 4 bases, with 4 bases of the junction left unmatched. CDR3 in DNA: TGTGCCTGGAGGGGACAGGGCACTAATCAGCCCCAGCATTTT. It specifies CAWRGQGTNQPQHF. Full variable domain (missing parts from reference TRBV30 and TRBJ1-5): SQTIHQWPATLVQPVGSPLSLECTVEGTSNPNLYWYRQAAGRGLQLLFYSVGIGQISSEVPQNLSASRPQDRQFILSSKKLLLSDSGFYLCAWRGQGTNQPQHFGDGTRLSIL.

The V gene is TRBV3-1 (or the pseudogene TRBV3-2), the J gene TRBJ2-1, with unresolved D. The CDR3 is 13 amino acids. Germline assignment: CDR1 LGHDT and CDR2 YNNKEL (reference sequence). V dropped 0 bases and J dropped 6 bases, with 6 bases sitting between them. CDR3 in amino acids: CASSQDVSNEQFF. In nucleotides, the CDR3 is TGTGCCAGCAGCCAAGATGTGAGCAATGAGCAGTTCTTC.